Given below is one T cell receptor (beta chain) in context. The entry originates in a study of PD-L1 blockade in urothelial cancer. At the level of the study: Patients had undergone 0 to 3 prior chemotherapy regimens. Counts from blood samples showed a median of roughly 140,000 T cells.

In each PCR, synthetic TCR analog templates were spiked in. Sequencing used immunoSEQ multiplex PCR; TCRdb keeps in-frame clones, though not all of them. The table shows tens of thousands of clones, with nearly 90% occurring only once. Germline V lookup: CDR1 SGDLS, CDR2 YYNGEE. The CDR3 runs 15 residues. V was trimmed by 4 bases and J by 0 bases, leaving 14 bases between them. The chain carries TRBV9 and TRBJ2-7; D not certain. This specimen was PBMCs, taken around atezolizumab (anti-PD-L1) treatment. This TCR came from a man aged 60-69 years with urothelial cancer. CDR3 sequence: CASSPRSRSSYEQYF. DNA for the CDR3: TGTGCCAGCAGCCCGAGGAGCAGAAGCTCCTACGAGCAGTACTTC.